The rows below give T cell receptor beta chains drawn from one sample of a study of blood T cells in healthy people across ages. MiXCR, applied by TCRdb to the 5' RACE reads, yields one record per CDR3 protein. Here the sample spans 910,000 or so distinct CDR3 sequences, about 51% being singletons. The sample consisted of blood. The receptors shown here come from a woman in her fifties or sixties in good health. CDR3s include the opening cysteine and the closing phenylalanine or tryptophan. A D gene is named only where the DNA matches it firmly. Rows give clone size only sometimes, using once, few, many, or a class for an expanded clone.

v_call,j_call,d_call,clone_size,cdr3_aa,cdr3_nt
TRBV27,TRBJ1-2,-,few,CATGGGYGYTF,TGTGCCACCGGGGGGGGCTATGGCTACACCTTC
TRBV6-1,TRBJ2-6,-,-,CASTQWGSGASVLTF,TGTGCCAGCACCCAATGGGGTTCCGGGGCCAGCGTCCTGACTTTC
TRBV5-1,TRBJ1-1,-,few,CASSLEVGLSSAFF,TGCGCCAGCAGCTTGGAGGTAGGGTTAAGTTCGGCTTTCTTT
TRBV4-2,TRBJ2-7,TRBD2,-,CASSPSFGLAGDTAYEQYF,TGTGCCAGCAGCCCATCTTTCGGACTAGCGGGAGATACGGCCTACGAGCAGTACTTC
TRBV4-1,TRBJ2-7,-,-,CASSQEGFRGYEQYF,TGCGCCAGCAGCCAAGAGGGGTTCCGAGGGTACGAGCAGTACTTC
TRBV28,TRBJ2-1,TRBD2,once,CASSLLPSGEGDEQFF,TGTGCCAGCAGTTTATTACCTAGCGGGGAGGGGGATGAGCAGTTCTTC
TRBV12-3/TRBV12-4,TRBJ2-6,TRBD1,-,CASVIQTGRVTGANVLTF,TGTGCCAGCGTAATACAGACAGGGCGAGTGACTGGGGCCAACGTCCTGACTTTC
TRBV27,TRBJ1-2,-,-,CASRGGNYGYTF,TGTGCCAGCAGAGGAGGGAACTATGGCTACACCTTC
TRBV20-1,TRBJ2-5,-,few,CSASKGVWLNQETQYF,TGCAGTGCTAGTAAGGGGGTTTGGCTTAACCAAGAGACCCAGTACTTC
TRBV11-3,TRBJ2-7,TRBD2,-,CASSTGLAGGHEQYF,TGTGCCAGCAGCACGGGACTAGCGGGAGGTCACGAGCAGTACTTC
TRBV28,TRBJ2-7,TRBD1,few,CASSLDRARGYEQYF,TGTGCCAGCAGTCTTGACAGGGCCCGGGGCTACGAGCAGTACTTC
TRBV7-2,TRBJ2-1,-,many,CASSLVSNSGHEQFF,TGTGCCAGCAGCTTAGTTAGTAACTCCGGACATGAGCAGTTCTTC
TRBV28,TRBJ2-2,-,-,CASNIQGRGGELFF,TGTGCCAGCAATATACAGGGGAGGGGCGGGGAGCTGTTTTTT
TRBV6-5,TRBJ1-3,TRBD1,once,CASSHTGTAGNTIYF,TGTGCCAGCAGTCACACCGGGACAGCAGGAAACACCATATATTTT
TRBV5-1,TRBJ2-1,-,few,CASSLDSAYNEQFF,TGCGCCAGCAGCTTGGATAGCGCGTACAATGAGCAGTTCTTC
TRBV28,TRBJ2-7,TRBD2,few,CASSEGTSGRPYEQYF,TGTGCCAGCAGTGAAGGGACTAGCGGGAGACCCTACGAGCAGTACTTC
TRBV2,TRBJ2-5,-,-,CAGGTVQETQYF,TGTGCCGGAGGGACAGTGCAAGAGACCCAGTACTTC
TRBV4-2,TRBJ2-1,TRBD1,-,CASSQASGQGAYNEQFF,TGTGCCAGCAGCCAAGCCTCGGGACAGGGAGCCTACAATGAGCAGTTCTTC
TRBV5-1,TRBJ2-1,-,few,CASSLGWDTQRNEQFF,TGCGCCAGCAGCTTGGGATGGGACACCCAACGGAATGAGCAGTTCTTC
TRBV5-1,TRBJ2-6,-,-,CASSQKKGTRSGANVLTF,TGCGCCAGCAGCCAAAAGAAGGGGACGCGCTCTGGGGCCAACGTCCTGACTTTC
TRBV29-1,TRBJ2-4,-,many,CSVVGANIQYF,TGCAGCGTTGTTGGCGCAAACATTCAGTACTTC
TRBV29-1,TRBJ2-7,-,-,CSAEQGGNEQYF,TGCAGCGCGGAACAGGGGGGGAATGAGCAGTACTTC
TRBV27,TRBJ2-1,TRBD2,-,CASSLSSGSRYNEQFF,TGTGCCAGCAGTTTATCCAGCGGGAGCAGGTACAATGAGCAGTTCTTC
TRBV20-1,TRBJ1-2,-,-,CSAIEGPGLQRNGYTF,TGCAGTGCTATAGAGGGGCCAGGATTACAGCGTAATGGCTACACCTTC
TRBV6-6,TRBJ2-7,-,few,CASSYSWTYEQYF,TGTGCCAGCAGTTACTCTTGGACCTACGAGCAGTACTTC
TRBV4-2,TRBJ2-1,TRBD2,-,CASSLRTSGRAHEQFF,TGTGCCAGCAGCCTACGGACTAGCGGTAGGGCCCATGAGCAGTTCTTC
TRBV29-1,TRBJ2-5,-,-,CSIVLPEVGTQYF,TGCAGCATTGTACTACCCGAGGTGGGGACCCAGTACTTC
TRBV29-1,TRBJ2-5,TRBD2,many,CSVGLAGGQETQYF,TGCAGCGTTGGGCTAGCGGGAGGACAAGAGACCCAGTACTTC
TRBV28,TRBJ1-5,-,-,CASRAPNQPQHF,TGTGCAAGCCGGGCCCCCAATCAGCCCCAGCATTTT
TRBV18,TRBJ2-3,TRBD2,-,CASSPTTSGVLEGTQYF,TGTGCCAGCTCACCGACGACTAGCGGGGTCTTGGAGGGTACGCAGTATTTT
TRBV4-1,TRBJ1-4,-,-,CASSLNKDEKLFF,TGCGCCAGCAGTCTTAACAAAGATGAAAAACTGTTTTTT
TRBV20-1,TRBJ2-5,-,-,CSAPVGEETQYF,TGCAGTGCACCCGTGGGGGAAGAGACCCAGTACTTC
TRBV15,TRBJ2-7,-,once,CATSSDRYSYEQYF,TGTGCCACCAGCAGCGACAGGTATTCCTACGAGCAGTACTTC
TRBV29-1,TRBJ1-1,-,-,CSSVGGTEAFF,TGCAGCTCGGTCGGGGGCACTGAAGCTTTCTTT
TRBV28,TRBJ2-2,-,-,CATRELTGELFF,TGTGCCACCCGGGAGTTAACCGGGGAGCTGTTTTTT
TRBV2,TRBJ2-5,-,-,CTSSELRQRETQYF,TGTACCAGCAGTGAACTGAGACAGCGAGAGACCCAGTACTTC
TRBV4-2,TRBJ2-3,-,-,CASSLQRAGTDTQYF,TGTGCCAGCAGCCTTCAGCGGGCGGGCACAGATACGCAGTATTTT
TRBV12-3/TRBV12-4,TRBJ2-1,-,-,CASSHSDLFHEQFF,TGTGCCAGCAGTCACAGTGACCTCTTCCATGAGCAGTTCTTC
TRBV20-1,TRBJ2-7,TRBD2,-,CSTRGVRELYEQYF,TGCAGTACTAGGGGAGTGCGGGAGCTCTACGAGCAGTACTTC
TRBV20-1,TRBJ2-7,TRBD2,-,CSARTLAGSWYEQYF,TGCAGTGCTAGAACTTTAGCGGGATCGTGGTACGAGCAGTACTTC
TRBV20-1,TRBJ2-7,TRBD2,many,CSVGGGTAYEQYF,TGCAGTGTCGGCGGGGGAACTGCCTACGAGCAGTACTTC
TRBV4-1,TRBJ1-6,TRBD1,-,CASSHGQGASSPLHF,TGCGCCAGCAGCCATGGACAGGGGGCTAGTTCACCCCTCCACTTT
TRBV9,TRBJ1-6,-,-,CASSAGQNNSPLHF,TGTGCCAGCAGCGCCGGACAGAATAATTCACCCCTCCACTTT
TRBV29-1,TRBJ2-1,TRBD2,few,CSAGTSENEQFF,TGCAGCGCCGGGACTAGTGAGAATGAGCAGTTCTTC
TRBV20-1,TRBJ2-1,-,many,CSASKPQVREVGFF,TGCAGTGCTAGCAAGCCCCAGGTCAGGGAGGTAGGGTTCTTC
TRBV6-2/TRBV6-3,TRBJ2-7,-,-,CASSYAVENSYEQYF,TGTGCCAGCAGTTACGCGGTCGAGAATAGCTACGAGCAGTACTTC
TRBV7-2,TRBJ2-5,-,once,CASSLLGQEETQYF,TGTGCCAGCAGCCTATTGGGACAAGAAGAGACCCAGTACTTC
TRBV12-5,TRBJ2-1,TRBD2,-,CASGRGLASDEQFF,TGTGCTAGTGGACGTGGACTAGCGAGCGATGAGCAGTTCTTC
TRBV13,TRBJ2-7,TRBD1,few,CASSLAGTGDQEQYF,TGTGCCAGCAGCTTAGCCGGGACAGGGGATCAAGAGCAGTACTTC
TRBV20-1,TRBJ2-3,TRBD1,-,CSVGTGVSMDTQYF,TGCAGTGTAGGGACAGGGGTATCTATGGATACGCAGTATTTT
TRBV7-9,TRBJ2-1,TRBD2,-,CASSLRSGRVSYNEQFF,TGTGCCAGCAGCCTGAGAAGCGGGAGGGTCTCCTACAATGAGCAGTTCTTC
TRBV29-1,TRBJ2-7,TRBD1,few,CSARQGVYEQYF,TGCAGCGCCCGACAGGGGGTTTACGAGCAGTACTTC
TRBV7-2,TRBJ2-1,TRBD2,few,CASSFPSGVYNEQFF,TGTGCCAGCAGCTTCCCTAGCGGGGTCTACAATGAGCAGTTCTTC
TRBV7-2,TRBJ2-1,-,-,CASSLNSGKTKFSSYNEQFF,TGTGCCAGCAGCTTAAACTCCGGGAAAACTAAATTTAGCTCCTACAATGAGCAGTTCTTC
TRBV6-6,TRBJ2-1,TRBD2,-,CASSYPASGRDNEQFF,TGTGCCAGCAGTTATCCTGCTAGCGGGAGGGACAATGAGCAGTTCTTC
TRBV20-1,TRBJ2-5,-,-,CSARVPRGTIQETQYF,TGCAGTGCTAGAGTCCCCCGGGGGACCATACAAGAGACCCAGTACTTC
TRBV20-1,TRBJ2-1,-,-,CSAAAGRGSYNEQFF,TGCAGTGCTGCCGCGGGTAGGGGATCCTACAATGAGCAGTTCTTC